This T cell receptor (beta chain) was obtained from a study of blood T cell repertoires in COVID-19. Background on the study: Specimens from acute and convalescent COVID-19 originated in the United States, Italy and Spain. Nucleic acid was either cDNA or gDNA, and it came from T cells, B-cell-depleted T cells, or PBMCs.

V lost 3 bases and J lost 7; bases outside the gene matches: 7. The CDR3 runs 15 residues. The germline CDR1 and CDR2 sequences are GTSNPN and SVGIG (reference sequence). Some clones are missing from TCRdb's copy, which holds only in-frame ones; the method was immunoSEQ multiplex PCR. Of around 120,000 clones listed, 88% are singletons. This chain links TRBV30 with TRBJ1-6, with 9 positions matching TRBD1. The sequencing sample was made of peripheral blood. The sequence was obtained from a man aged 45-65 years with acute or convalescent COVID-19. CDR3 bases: TGTGCCTGGAGAGAGGGGGACAGGGAAAATTCACCCCTCCACTTT. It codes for CAWREGDRENSPLHF.